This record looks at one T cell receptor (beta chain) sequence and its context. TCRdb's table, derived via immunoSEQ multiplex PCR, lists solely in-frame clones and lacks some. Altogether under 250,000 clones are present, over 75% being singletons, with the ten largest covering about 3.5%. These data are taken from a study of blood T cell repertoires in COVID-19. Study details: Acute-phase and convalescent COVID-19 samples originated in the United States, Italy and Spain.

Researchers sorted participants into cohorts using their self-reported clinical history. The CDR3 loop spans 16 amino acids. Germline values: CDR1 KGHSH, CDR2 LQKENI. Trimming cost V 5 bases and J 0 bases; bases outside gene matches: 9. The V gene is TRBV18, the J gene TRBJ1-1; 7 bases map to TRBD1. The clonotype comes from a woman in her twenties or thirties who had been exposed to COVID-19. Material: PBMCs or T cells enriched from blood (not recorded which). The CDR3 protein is CASSKSPQGMNTEAFF. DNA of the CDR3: TGTGCCAGCTCAAAATCGCCACAGGGGATGAACACTGAAGCTTTCTTT.